The 32 T cell receptor beta chains presented below share a single source sample, sequenced in a study of CD4 T cells in relation to SARS-CoV-2 and coronaviruses. CD4+ T cells from unexposed donors were obtained before the COVID-19 pandemic (2011-2018). Isolation of CD4+ T cells took place after less than 13 days in culture. Sequencing was performed with immunoSEQ multiplex PCR; in TCRdb, only in-frame clones are kept and a portion is missing. The top ten hold less than 20% of the sample, which has tens of thousands of clones, more than 60% seen once. Their cognate antigens are unknown. Material for sequencing was CD4+ T cells from PBMCs, cultured in vitro. These receptor sequences come from a human donor in good health.

The V and J genes are TRBV7-9 and TRBJ2-7; 8 bases are shared with TRBD2. This CDR3 spans 15 amino acids. V shed 0 bases, J shed 5 bases, and the junction held 6 bases outside the gene matches. Germline values: CDR1 SEHNR, CDR2 FQNEAQ (reference sequence). CDR3 protein: CASSLASGSPNEQYF. The CDR3 DNA reads TGTGCCAGCAGCTTAGCGAGCGGGAGTCCCAACGAGCAGTACTTC.

The rearrangement uses TRBV30 and TRBJ2-7, with D perhaps matching TRBD1 (5 bases). The V gene lost 1 base and the J gene lost 5 bases, with 9 bases spanning the gap. The CDR3 extends over 12 amino acids. From germline, CDR1 is GTSNPN and CDR2 SVGIG (reference sequence). CDR3 in DNA: TGTGCCTGGAGTGCTCAGGGCCACGAGCAGTACTTC. Protein sequence: CAWSAQGHEQYF.

This chain links TRBV7-2 with TRBJ2-2, with D tentatively TRBD1 (5 bases). The CDR3 spans 14 residues. Germline lookup yields CDR1 SGHTA and CDR2 FQGNSA. V lost 2 bases to trimming and J lost 6 bases, with 10 bases between them. CDR3 in amino acids: CASSLWPRAGELFF. CDR3 DNA sequence: TGTGCCAGCAGCTTATGGCCCAGGGCCGGGGAGCTGTTTTTT.

V usage is TRBV5-1 and J usage is TRBJ2-1; weak D call: TRBD1 (6 bases). CDR1 is SGHRS and CDR2 is YFSETQ in the germline V gene. Trimming left V 5 bases short and J 2 bases short, with 14 bases between. The CDR3 is 15 amino acids. The CDR3 loop reads CASRETDSPYNEQFF. In DNA, the CDR3 is TGCGCCAGCAGGGAAACGGACAGCCCCTACAATGAGCAGTTCTTC.

The chain links TRBV19 to TRBJ2-7; tentatively, D is TRBD1 or TRBD2 (5 bases each). The CDR3 covers 16 residues. Germline CDR1 reads LNHDA; CDR2 reads SQIVND (reference sequence). V was clipped by 9 bases and J by 6 bases, with 27 bases between them. The CDR3 region is CASGRAAGTTLGEQYF. The CDR3 DNA sequence: TGTGCCAGCGGCCGGGCAGCAGGGACGACTTTGGGCGAGCAGTACTTC.

V and J are TRBV5-6 and TRBJ1-3, with D possibly matching TRBD1 (5 bases). CDR3 length: 12 amino acids. The germline gives CDR1 SGHDT, CDR2 YYEEEE. The ends were cut back, 3 bases at V and 8 bases at J, with 9 bases in the middle. CDR3 region: CASSSAGDTIYF. The CDR3 bases are TGTGCCAGCAGCTCCGCGGGGGACACCATATATTTT.

The V gene is TRBV11-2, the J gene TRBJ2-7; no clear D. CDR1 and CDR2 (germline): SGHAT, FQNNGV. V was cut by 0 bases and J by 3 bases, with 6 bases left in between. This CDR3 spans 13 amino acids. The CDR3 loop is CASSLDDHYEQYF. CDR3 nucleotides: TGTGCCAGCAGCTTAGATGACCACTACGAGCAGTACTTC.

The V gene is TRBV6-5, the J gene TRBJ1-2; no clear D gene. V lost 0 bases and J 0 bases, leaving 8 bases between the germline ends. The germline CDR1 and CDR2 sequences are MNHEY and SVGAGI. The CDR3 contains 15 residues. CDR3 nucleotides: TGTGCCAGCAGTTACTCGGCTCGACCTAACTATGGCTACACCTTC. Translating it yields CASSYSARPNYGYTF.

The chain has TRBV5-1 and TRBJ1-6; D unresolved. The V and J ends lost 4 bases and 9 bases respectively, with 11 bases between them. CDR1 SGHRS and CDR2 YFSETQ come from the germline V gene. The CDR3 spans 13 residues. The CDR3 sequence: CASSGTDSSPLHF. CDR3 DNA: TGCGCCAGCAGCGGTACGGATTCTTCACCCCTCCACTTT.

V gene TRBV6-5 combines with J gene TRBJ2-2; the D gene is possibly TRBD1 (6 bases). This CDR3 contains 15 residues. Between the trimmed V and J ends, which lost 2 bases and 3 bases, there was a span of 10 bases. Germline V CDR1 and CDR2: MNHEY, SVGAGI. CDR3 coding DNA: TGTGCCAGCAGTTACAGCGCAGGGGACACCGGGGAGCTGTTTTTT. Residues: CASSYSAGDTGELFF.

This clone has a single count. The chain employs TRBV15 and TRBJ2-5, with TRBD2 matching over 8 bases. The V gene's germline CDR1 is LNHNV and CDR2 YYDKDF (reference sequence). The CDR3 length is 16 residues. Losses at the gene ends were 1 base for V and 5 bases for J; bases not matched to a gene: 9. The CDR3 loop reads CATSRGRAGVGETQYF. The CDR3 DNA is TGTGCCACCAGCAGAGGGCGAGCGGGAGTCGGTGAGACCCAGTACTTC.

This chain joins TRBV24-1 and TRBJ1-5, with D unresolved. The V and J ends lost 6 bases and 2 bases respectively, with 4 bases between them. Germline CDR1 and CDR2: KGHDR and SFDVKD. CDR3 length equals 12 residues. In nucleotides, the CDR3 is TGTGCCACCAGTTTGCGCAATCAGCCCCAGCATTTT. As protein: CATSLRNQPQHF.

The gene calls are TRBV5-1 and TRBJ1-3, with 10 positions matching TRBD1. The CDR3 spans 17 residues. CDR1 SGHRS and CDR2 YFSETQ come from the germline V gene. V lost 3 bases, J lost 4 bases, and 10 bases stayed unmatched. The CDR3 DNA reads TGCGCCAGCAGCTACATTCCGGCGACAGGGGGCGGAAACACCATATATTTT. Translation gives CASSYIPATGGGNTIYF.

This chain uses TRBV10-3 with TRBJ2-1; 8 bases fit TRBD2. Trimming took 1 base from V and 5 from J; bases not matched to a gene: 10. Germline V gene sequence: CDR1 ENHRY, CDR2 SYGVKD. This CDR3 spans 17 amino acids. The CDR3 spells CAISEFRGLDTNNEQFF. The CDR3 nucleotides read TGTGCCATCAGTGAGTTCAGGGGACTAGATACTAACAATGAGCAGTTCTTC.

This chain connects TRBV9 to TRBJ1-1, with D perhaps TRBD1 (6 bases). Trimming pared 6 bases from V and 3 bases from J, leaving 21 bases between. There are 16 residues in the CDR3. Germline CDR1 SGDLS, CDR2 YYNGEE. The CDR3 region is CASKRLPGEEDTEAFF. CDR3 DNA sequence: TGTGCCAGCAAAAGACTCCCAGGGGAGGAGGACACTGAAGCTTTCTTT.

J is TRBJ2-5 and V is TRBV6-5; 9 bases line up with TRBD1. The trim removed 4 bases at V and 2 bases at J, leaving 2 bases unmatched. The CDR3 has 14 residues. CDR1 is MNHEY and CDR2 is SVGAGI in the germline V gene. In nucleotides, the CDR3 is TGTGCCAGCAGTTCGGGACAGGGACAAGAGACCCAGTACTTC. It encodes CASSSGQGQETQYF.

This clone appeared a few times. The same CDR3 is also encoded by other DNA sequences in this sample. The CDR3, as DNA: TGTGCCAGCAGCCAAGTAGAGACAGCTTATGGCTACACCTTC. Its translation is CASSQVETAYGYTF. The chain recombines TRBV3-1 (or the pseudogene TRBV3-2) with TRBJ1-2; D might be TRBD1 (5 bases). This CDR3 has 14 residues. Germline V CDR1 and CDR2: LGHDT, YNNKEL (reference sequence). The germline V and J ends were trimmed by 1 base and 5 bases, with 11 bases remaining between them.

The chain combines TRBV11-2 with TRBJ2-1; TRBD2 agrees at 11 bases. This CDR3 comprises 14 residues. The V segment lost 8 bases and the J segment 6 bases; nucleotides outside the gene matches: 6. The germline gives CDR1 SGHAT, CDR2 FQNNGV. The CDR3 nucleotides read TGTGCCAGCGCCGGGACTAGCGGCTTCAATGAGCAGTTCTTC. Its protein is CASAGTSGFNEQFF.

V is TRBV3-1 (or the pseudogene TRBV3-2) and J is TRBJ2-5; no definite D call. The CDR3 totals 14 residues. Looked up from germline, CDR1 is LGHDT and CDR2 is YNNKEL (reference sequence). The V and J ends lost 4 bases and 0 bases respectively, with 9 bases between them. CDR3 bases: TGTGCCAGCAGCCCCAGGTCGTACCAAGAGACCCAGTACTTC. It encodes CASSPRSYQETQYF.

The chain recombines TRBV19 with TRBJ2-1; no definite D call. V was shortened by 4 bases and J by 9 bases, with 13 bases between the two germline ends. The germline V gene has CDR1 LNHDA and CDR2 SQIVND (reference sequence). This CDR3 contains 13 residues. CDR3: CASSTDVLGEQFF. The CDR3 DNA is TGTGCCAGTAGTACAGACGTCCTGGGTGAGCAGTTCTTC.

J is TRBJ2-2 and V is TRBV24-1; tentatively, D is TRBD1 (7 bases). This CDR3 region has 14 residues. The germline gives CDR1 KGHDR, CDR2 SFDVKD. Deletions cut 10 bases from V and 0 bases from J, with 11 bases between. The CDR3 DNA sequence: TGTGCCACTCAGGGGGAGGCGAACACCGGGGAGCTGTTTTTT. Its protein is CATQGEANTGELFF.

This chain joins TRBV20-1 and TRBJ2-1; 9 positions agree with TRBD2. With V trimmed by 3 bases and J by 7 bases, 13 bases remained unmatched. The CDR3 is 16 residues long. The germline V gene encodes CDR1 DFQATT and CDR2 SNEGSKA (reference sequence). The CDR3: CSASVASGMSVNEQFF. CDR3 coding DNA: TGCAGTGCTAGTGTGGCTAGCGGGATGTCTGTAAATGAGCAGTTCTTC.

This clone was recorded once. The V gene is TRBV3-1 (or the pseudogene TRBV3-2), the J gene TRBJ2-7; D call uncertain. The V end lost 4 bases, the J end lost 5 bases, and 12 bases lay between the germline ends. The CDR3 sequence is 13 residues long. Germline loops: CDR1 LGHDT, CDR2 YNNKEL (reference sequence). CDR3 in amino acids: CASSPNGLNEQYF. In DNA form, the CDR3 reads TGTGCCAGCAGCCCAAATGGGCTAAACGAGCAGTACTTC.

This sequence joins TRBV21-1 and TRBJ1-2. TRBV21-1 is listed as a pseudogene. The CDR3 is 14 amino acids. This chain's CDR3 is CASSKITLWYGYTF. CDR3 coding DNA: TGTGCCAGCAGCAAAATAACCCTTTGGTATGGCTACACCTTC.

The chain uses TRBV6-1 and TRBJ1-5; D is undetermined. Per the germline V gene, CDR1 is MNHNS and CDR2 is SASEGT. The CDR3 has 14 residues. V was trimmed by 3 bases and J by 4 bases, leaving 10 bases between them. The CDR3 loop reads CASSEGPLNQPQHF. The CDR3 DNA follows: TGTGCCAGCAGTGAGGGTCCGCTTAATCAGCCCCAGCATTTT.

The chain combines TRBV30 with TRBJ2-7; 7 nucleotides align to TRBD2. CDR3 length equals 14 residues. Trimming at V came to 5 bases and at J to 3 bases, leaving 10 bases not matched to a gene. Germline V gene sequence: CDR1 GTSNPN, CDR2 SVGIG (reference sequence). In DNA, the CDR3 is TGTGCCTGGGCGAAAAGCGGGATAGTCTACGAGCAGTACTTC. Translating it yields CAWAKSGIVYEQYF.

This chain links TRBV5-1 with TRBJ2-5; unclear D gene. The germline gives CDR1 SGHRS, CDR2 YFSETQ. V was shortened by 5 bases and J by 5 bases, with 13 bases between the two germline ends. The CDR3 extends over 13 amino acids. This CDR3 is CASRLTVDETQYF. The DNA of the CDR3 is TGCGCCAGCAGGTTGACGGTGGACGAGACCCAGTACTTC.

The V gene is TRBV6-1, the J gene TRBJ1-2, with D hard to call. V was pared by 3 bases and J by 5 bases, with 13 bases between. Germline CDR1 MNHNS, CDR2 SASEGT. CDR3 length: 14 residues. The CDR3 loop is CASSDLAAPYGYTF. The CDR3 DNA follows: TGTGCCAGCAGTGATTTGGCAGCTCCTTATGGCTACACCTTC.

This clone qualifies as medium-sized. This chain joins TRBV18 and TRBJ1-3; D remains ambiguous. CDR1 and CDR2 from the germline V gene are KGHSH and LQKENI. Trimming took off 8 bases at V and 0 bases at J, with 14 bases between the two ends. This CDR3 contains 15 residues. CDR3 loop: CASAPLQYSGNTIYF. CDR3 sequence (DNA): TGTGCCAGCGCGCCCCTTCAATACTCTGGAAACACCATATATTTT.

This chain links TRBV25-1 with TRBJ2-7, with a possible D match to TRBD1 (6 bases). Between the trimmed V and J ends, which lost 5 bases and 3 bases, there was a span of 14 bases. This CDR3 comprises 14 residues. CDR1 is MGHDK, CDR2 SYGVNS, per germline. CDR3 sequence reads: CASSPPQGIYEQYF. The CDR3, as DNA: TGTGCCAGCAGTCCACCTCAGGGGATCTACGAGCAGTACTTC.

CDR3 amino acids: CASSSPPPAYGYTF. CDR3 DNA: TGTGCCAGCAGCTCACCACCTCCGGCTTATGGCTACACCTTC. J is TRBJ1-2 and V is TRBV7-9; D is undetermined. This CDR3 is 14 amino acids long. Germline loops: CDR1 SEHNR, CDR2 FQNEAQ (reference sequence). V shed 4 bases and J shed 5 bases, with 14 bases lying between them.

The chain couples TRBV15 to TRBJ2-7; 8 positions match TRBD1. Germline CDR1 and CDR2: LNHNV and YYDKDF (reference sequence). Trimming took 3 bases from V and 2 from J; bases not matched to a gene: 9. The CDR3 is made up of 16 amino acids. Here the CDR3 DNA reads TGTGCCACCAGCAGCACCCCAGGGGGCCTCACCTACGAGCAGTACTTC. This translates into CATSSTPGGLTYEQYF.